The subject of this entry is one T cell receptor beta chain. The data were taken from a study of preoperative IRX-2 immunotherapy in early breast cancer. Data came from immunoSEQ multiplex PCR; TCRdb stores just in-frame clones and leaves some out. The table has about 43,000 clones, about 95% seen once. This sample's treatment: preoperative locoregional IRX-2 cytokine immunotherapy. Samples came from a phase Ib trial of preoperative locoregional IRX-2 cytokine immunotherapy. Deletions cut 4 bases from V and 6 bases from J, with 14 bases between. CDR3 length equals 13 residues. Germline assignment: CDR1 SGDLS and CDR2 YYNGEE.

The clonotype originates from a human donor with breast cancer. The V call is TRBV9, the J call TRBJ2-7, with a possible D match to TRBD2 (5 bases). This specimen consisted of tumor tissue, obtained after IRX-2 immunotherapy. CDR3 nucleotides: TGTGCCAGCAGCCCTCGGGAACTCGGCGAGCAGTACTTC. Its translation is CASSPRELGEQYF.